This T cell receptor beta chain was identified in a study of cytomegalovirus exposure and HLA in healthy donors. Vbeta (60) and Jbeta (13) primers were used in the PCR. Sequenced by immunoSEQ multiplex PCR; TCRdb stores in-frame clones only, minus some. The table shows around 140,000 clones, with roughly three fifths occurring only once. This CDR3 region has 16 residues. CDR1 is GTSNPN and CDR2 is SVGIG in the germline V gene (reference sequence). V gave up 1 base and J gave up 1 base, with 14 bases separating them. The V gene is TRBV30, the J gene TRBJ1-5, with D possibly matching TRBD1 (6 bases). This clonotype originated in a middle-aged woman in good health and CMV-seronegative. Specimen: PBMCs. CDR3 in amino acids: CAWSAGEQGSNQPQHF. The CDR3 coding sequence is TGTGCCTGGAGTGCTGGGGAACAGGGAAGCAATCAGCCCCAGCATTTT.